This T cell receptor beta chain appears in the sequencing data of a study of CD8+ T cells in alopecia areata. Following RNA extraction, reverse transcription yielded cDNA that acted as the sequencing template. Profiling relied on immunoSEQ multiplex PCR, and the TCRdb table lists in-frame clones only, not all of them. The table records more than 150,000 clones, 40% to 65% of them present only once. The specimen comprised CD8+ T cells sorted from blood, sampled at week 0. This sequence was found in a human donor with alopecia areata.

The CDR3 protein is CASSARGGRADEQFF. CDR3 nucleotides: TGTGCCAGCAGCGCCCGGGGGGGCCGAGCAGATGAGCAGTTCTTC. V and J are TRBV9 and TRBJ2-1, with 8 bases that match TRBD2. The length of the CDR3 is 15 residues. Germline V gene data show CDR1 as SGDLS and CDR2 as YYNGEE. The J segment lost 8 bases and the V segment lost 3 bases, leaving 10 bases of the junction unmatched.